This T cell receptor beta chain was retrieved from a study of cytomegalovirus exposure and HLA in healthy donors. Assay: immunoSEQ multiplex PCR; the TCRdb copy retains only in-frame clones and omits some. The data contain around 62,000 clones, 85% to 90% of them singletons. The CDR3 extends over 14 amino acids. Looked up from germline, CDR1 is SGHVS and CDR2 is FNYEAQ. The V and J ends lost 1 base and 6 bases respectively, with 10 bases between them. This clonotype originated in a woman between 18 and 29 years old in good health and CMV-seronegative. The sequenced material came from PBMCs. The genes are TRBV7-6 and TRBJ1-5; D unresolved. CDR3 region: CASSLELGGQPQHF. The CDR3 nucleotides are TGTGCCAGCAGCTTAGAACTGGGAGGTCAGCCCCAGCATTTT.